A selection of T cell receptor beta chains follows, all from one sample in a study of cytomegalovirus exposure and HLA in healthy donors. Produced via immunoSEQ multiplex PCR; TCRdb's table is partial and in-frame only. Of around 90,000 clones in the sample, approximately 65% were seen once. The sequenced sample consisted of PBMCs. The source is a woman between 25 and 40 years old in good health and CMV-seropositive. CDR3s include the opening cysteine and the closing phenylalanine or tryptophan. D genes are given only for firm matches. The size entry is marked missing in some rows and otherwise reads once, few, many or a size class.

>TRBV5-1|NA|NA|TRBJ1-2
TGCGCCAGCAGCTTGGAACCAGGGTACTATGGCTACACCTTC
CASSLEPGYYGYTF
>TRBV6-1|NA|NA|TRBJ1-2
TGTGCCAGCAGTGAAGCAAACGCCAGGGGCTATGGCTACACCTTC
CASSEANARGYGYTF
>TRBV11-3|NA|NA|TRBJ2-7
TGTGCCAGCAGCTCCGATAGCCACGGGCAGTACTTC
CASSSDSHGQYF
>TRBV21-1|NA|once|TRBJ2-7
TGTGCCAGCAGCAAAGTTAGAGACTCTTACTACGAGCAGTACTTC
CASSKVRDSYYEQYF
>TRBV4-1|TRBD2|NA|TRBJ2-1
TGCGCCAGCAGCCAGACCGTTACCGATCTAGCGGGTAATGAGCAGTTCTTC
CASSQTVTDLAGNEQFF
>TRBV7-9|TRBD1|NA|TRBJ2-7
TGTGCCAGCAGGTTACCGGGACAGGGGTCTTACGAGCAGTACTTC
CASRLPGQGSYEQYF
>TRBV28|TRBD1|few|TRBJ1-1
TGTGCCAGCAGCCATATCCAGGGGGCAAGGGCTGAAGCTTTCTTT
CASSHIQGARAEAFF
>TRBV6-1|NA|NA|TRBJ2-4
TGTGCCAGCATACCGGGGGGCGAGGTCATTCAGTACTTC
CASIPGGEVIQYF
>TRBV28|NA|NA|TRBJ2-1
TGTGCCAGCAGCCGAGTTCACAATGAGCAGTTCTTC
CASSRVHNEQFF
>TRBV11-2|TRBD2|NA|TRBJ2-5
TGTGCCAGCAGCTTATCGCGGGGGGGCCGAGAGACCCAGTACTTC
CASSLSRGGRETQYF
>TRBV7-9|NA|NA|TRBJ1-2
TGTGCCAGCAGCGAGGTCCGACAGGTCGGTCATGGCTACACCTTC
CASSEVRQVGHGYTF
>TRBV6-1|TRBD2|NA|TRBJ2-7
TGTGCCAGCAAGGGACTAGCGGCCTCCGAGCAGTACTTC
CASKGLAASEQYF
>TRBV7-3|TRBD1|NA|TRBJ2-1
TGTGCCAGCAGCTCCGGACAGGGCTCCTACAATGAGCAGTTCTTC
CASSSGQGSYNEQFF
>TRBV10-1|NA|once|TRBJ1-1
TGCGCCAGCATGCGGGGAGTGGGGACTGAAGCTTTCTTT
CASMRGVGTEAFF
>TRBV2|TRBD1|NA|TRBJ1-5
TGTGCCAGCGGAGGACAGGGCGAAAATCAGCCCCAGCATTTT
CASGGQGENQPQHF
>TRBV5-8|NA|NA|TRBJ1-6
TGTGCCAGCAGCCTGATGGGGGGTCGGTCCTATAATTCACCCCTCCACTTT
CASSLMGGRSYNSPLHF